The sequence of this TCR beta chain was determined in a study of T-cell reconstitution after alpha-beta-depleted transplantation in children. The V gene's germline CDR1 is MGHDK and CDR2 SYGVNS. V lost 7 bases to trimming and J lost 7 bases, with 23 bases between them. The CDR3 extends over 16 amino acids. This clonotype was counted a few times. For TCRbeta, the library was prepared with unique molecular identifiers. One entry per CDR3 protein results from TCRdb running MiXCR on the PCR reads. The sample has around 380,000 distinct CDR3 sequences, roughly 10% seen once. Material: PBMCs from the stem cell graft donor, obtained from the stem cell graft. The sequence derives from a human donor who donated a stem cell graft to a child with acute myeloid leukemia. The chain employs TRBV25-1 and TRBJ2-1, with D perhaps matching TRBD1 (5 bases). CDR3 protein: CASTTTRGRAVNEQFF. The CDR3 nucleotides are TGTGCCAGCACTACGACTCGCGGCAGGGCCGTAAATGAGCAGTTCTTC.